A single sample gave rise to the 4 T cell receptor beta chains below, sequenced in a study of breast tumors, draining lymph nodes, adjacent tissues. TCRdb fed the multiplex PCR reads into MiXCR, producing one record per CDR3 protein. The sample carries tens of thousands of distinct CDR3 sequences, more than 20% recorded once. The sample was breast tumor tissue. Receptors were obtained from a female donor with breast cancer. Some clones in this sample may be carry-over from other donors' samples.

In its sample, this clonotype is medium-sized. This rearrangement joins TRBV12-3 or TRBV12-4 to TRBJ2-2; D is possibly TRBD2 (7 bases). V gave up 5 bases and J gave up 4 bases, with 14 bases separating them. The CDR3 extends over 15 amino acids. Here the CDR3 DNA reads TGTGCCAGCAGTCGGGGGGACATCGCCACCGGGGAGCTGTTTTTT. This encodes CASSRGDIATGELFF.

This clonotype has ten or more counts. The rearrangement uses TRBV19 and TRBJ2-1, with 13 nucleotides matching TRBD2. CDR3 size: 16 residues. V lost 4 bases and J lost 8; bases outside the gene matches: 8. Germline CDR1 reads LNHDA; CDR2 reads SQIVND (reference sequence). This CDR3 reads CASSKTSGRARDEQFF. The CDR3 nucleotides read TGTGCCAGTAGTAAAACTAGCGGGAGGGCCAGGGATGAGCAGTTCTTC.

This clonotype was found many times. The gene calls are TRBV20-1 and TRBJ1-2; 7 bases line up with TRBD1. The V gene's germline CDR1 is DFQATT and CDR2 SNEGSKA (reference sequence). The CDR3 length is 13 residues. Trimming cost V 0 bases and J 8 bases; bases outside gene matches: 6. The CDR3 protein is CSARDEGAQGYTF. CDR3 nucleotide sequence: TGCAGTGCTAGAGATGAGGGGGCCCAGGGCTACACCTTC.

This clonotype has ten or more counts. This chain uses TRBV5-1 with TRBJ1-4; a weak D match, TRBD1 (5 bases). CDR1 and CDR2 from the germline V gene are SGHRS and YFSETQ. The CDR3 totals 15 residues. V dropped 0 bases and J dropped 7 bases, with 13 bases sitting between them. CDR3 in DNA: TGCGCCAGCAGCTTGGGGGGCGCCCGGGGTGAAAAACTGTTTTTT. It translates to CASSLGGARGEKLFF.